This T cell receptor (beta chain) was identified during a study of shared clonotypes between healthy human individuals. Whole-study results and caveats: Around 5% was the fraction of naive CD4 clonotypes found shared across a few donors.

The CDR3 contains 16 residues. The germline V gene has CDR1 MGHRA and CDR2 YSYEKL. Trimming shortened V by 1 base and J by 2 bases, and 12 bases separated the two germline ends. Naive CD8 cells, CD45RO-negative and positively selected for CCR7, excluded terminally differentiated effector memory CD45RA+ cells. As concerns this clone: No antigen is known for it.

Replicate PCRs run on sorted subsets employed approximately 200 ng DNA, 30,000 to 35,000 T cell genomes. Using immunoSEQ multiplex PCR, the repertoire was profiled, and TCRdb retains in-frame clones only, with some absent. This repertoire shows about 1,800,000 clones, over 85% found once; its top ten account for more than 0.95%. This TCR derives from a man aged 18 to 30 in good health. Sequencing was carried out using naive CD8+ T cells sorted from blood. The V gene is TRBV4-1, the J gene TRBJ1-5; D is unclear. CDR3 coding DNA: TGCGCCAGCAGCCAAGTCGAACATAGGGGCAATCAGCCCCAGCATTTT. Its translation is CASSQVEHRGNQPQHF.